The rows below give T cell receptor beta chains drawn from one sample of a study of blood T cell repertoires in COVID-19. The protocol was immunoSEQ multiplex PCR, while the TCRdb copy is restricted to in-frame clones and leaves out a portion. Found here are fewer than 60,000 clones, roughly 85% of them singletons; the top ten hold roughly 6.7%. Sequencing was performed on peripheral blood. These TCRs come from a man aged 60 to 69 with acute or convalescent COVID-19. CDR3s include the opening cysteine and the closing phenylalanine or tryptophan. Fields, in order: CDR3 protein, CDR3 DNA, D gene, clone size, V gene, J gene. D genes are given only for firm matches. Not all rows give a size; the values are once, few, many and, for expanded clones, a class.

cdr3_aa: CASSLGGRPGGTEAFF; cdr3_nt: TGTGCCAGCAGCCTCGGCGGGCGCCCCGGAGGAACTGAAGCTTTCTTT; d_call: .; clone_size: .; v_call: TRBV7-8; j_call: TRBJ1-1
cdr3_aa: CASSRLTFPEQYF; cdr3_nt: TGTGCCAGCAGCCGCCTGACTTTCCCCGAGCAGTACTTC; d_call: .; clone_size: .; v_call: TRBV11-2; j_call: TRBJ2-7
cdr3_aa: CASSQVQGGDQPQHF; cdr3_nt: TGTGCCAGCAGCCAGGTACAGGGTGGGGATCAGCCCCAGCATTTT; d_call: .; clone_size: .; v_call: TRBV4-2; j_call: TRBJ1-5
cdr3_aa: CASAEGTSRAGELFF; cdr3_nt: TGTGCCAGCGCCGAGGGGACTAGCAGGGCCGGGGAGCTGTTTTTT; d_call: TRBD2; clone_size: .; v_call: TRBV4-2; j_call: TRBJ2-2
cdr3_aa: CASSQATGTGRETQYF; cdr3_nt: TGCGCCAGCAGCCAAGCCACCGGGACAGGGCGCGAGACCCAGTACTTC; d_call: TRBD1; clone_size: .; v_call: TRBV4-1; j_call: TRBJ2-5
cdr3_aa: CASSLLDRYTSYEQYF; cdr3_nt: TGCGCCAGCAGCTTGTTGGACAGGTATACCTCCTACGAGCAGTACTTC; d_call: TRBD1; clone_size: .; v_call: TRBV5-1; j_call: TRBJ2-7
cdr3_aa: CASTGQADTEAFF; cdr3_nt: TGTGCCAGCACTGGACAGGCAGACACTGAAGCTTTCTTT; d_call: TRBD1; clone_size: .; v_call: TRBV2; j_call: TRBJ1-1
cdr3_aa: CASSRRGLAGARTGELFF; cdr3_nt: TGTGCCAGCAGCAGACGCGGACTAGCGGGAGCAAGAACCGGGGAGCTGTTTTTT; d_call: TRBD2; clone_size: .; v_call: TRBV7-2; j_call: TRBJ2-2
cdr3_aa: CASSLGTWDRGHEQYF; cdr3_nt: TGTGCCAGCAGCTTGGGAACATGGGACAGGGGCCACGAGCAGTACTTC; d_call: TRBD1; clone_size: .; v_call: TRBV11-2; j_call: TRBJ2-7
cdr3_aa: CAWSVLAGATQYF; cdr3_nt: TGTGCCTGGAGTGTCCTAGCGGGAGCGACCCAGTACTTC; d_call: TRBD2; clone_size: once; v_call: TRBV30; j_call: TRBJ2-5
cdr3_aa: CAWSIRGGTEAFF; cdr3_nt: TGTGCCTGGTCTATCAGGGGTGGCACTGAAGCTTTCTTT; d_call: .; clone_size: once; v_call: TRBV30; j_call: TRBJ1-1
cdr3_aa: CASSFTAPQGSEKLFF; cdr3_nt: TGTGCCAGCAGTTTTACAGCGCCGCAGGGTAGTGAAAAACTGTTTTTT; d_call: .; clone_size: .; v_call: TRBV27; j_call: TRBJ1-4
cdr3_aa: CASSEDRDYYGYTF; cdr3_nt: TGTGCCAGCAGTGAAGATCGCGATTACTATGGCTACACCTTC; d_call: .; clone_size: .; v_call: TRBV2; j_call: TRBJ1-2
cdr3_aa: CASSAGLAGWAYF; cdr3_nt: TGTGCCAGCAGTGCGGGACTAGCGGGGTGGGCGTACTTC; d_call: TRBD2; clone_size: .; v_call: TRBV6-6; j_call: TRBJ2-7
cdr3_aa: CASRIPRQGRNNSPLHF; cdr3_nt: TGTGCCAGCAGAATTCCACGACAGGGAAGGAACAATTCACCCCTCCACTTT; d_call: TRBD1; clone_size: .; v_call: TRBV11-3; j_call: TRBJ1-6
cdr3_aa: CASSGVEGETQYF; cdr3_nt: TGCGCCAGCAGCGGAGTGGAGGGCGAGACCCAGTACTTC; d_call: .; clone_size: .; v_call: TRBV5-1; j_call: TRBJ2-5
cdr3_aa: CAWSTTDTTAASGANVLTF; cdr3_nt: TGTGCCTGGAGTACCACGGACACTACAGCCGCCTCTGGGGCCAACGTCCTGACTTTC; d_call: .; clone_size: .; v_call: TRBV30; j_call: TRBJ2-6
cdr3_aa: CASSHPAGDNPYEQYF; cdr3_nt: TGTGCCAGCAGCCACCCTGCGGGTGACAACCCCTACGAGCAGTACTTC; d_call: .; clone_size: .; v_call: TRBV14; j_call: TRBJ2-7
cdr3_aa: CASSPDRGFTEAFF; cdr3_nt: TGTGCCAGCAGCCCCGACAGGGGCTTTACTGAAGCTTTCTTT; d_call: TRBD1; clone_size: .; v_call: TRBV2; j_call: TRBJ1-1
cdr3_aa: CASSLNPSFLAGYNEQFF; cdr3_nt: TGTGCCAGCAGCTTAAACCCCTCCTTCCTAGCGGGATACAATGAGCAGTTCTTC; d_call: TRBD2; clone_size: few; v_call: TRBV7-3; j_call: TRBJ2-1
cdr3_aa: CASSLDFSNQPQHF; cdr3_nt: TGTGCCAGCAGTTTGGACTTTAGCAATCAGCCCCAGCATTTT; d_call: .; clone_size: .; v_call: TRBV28; j_call: TRBJ1-5
cdr3_aa: CASQEGGNQPQHF; cdr3_nt: TGTGCCAGCCAGGAGGGAGGGAATCAGCCCCAGCATTTT; d_call: .; clone_size: .; v_call: TRBV6-5; j_call: TRBJ1-5
cdr3_aa: CASSEDWTGTQETQYF; cdr3_nt: TGTGCCAGCAGTGAAGACTGGACAGGGACACAAGAGACCCAGTACTTC; d_call: TRBD1; clone_size: .; v_call: TRBV2; j_call: TRBJ2-5
cdr3_aa: CASSRRDRGLGSINTEAFF; cdr3_nt: TGTGCCAGCAGTCGCCGGGACAGGGGGCTAGGGTCGATCAACACTGAAGCTTTCTTT; d_call: TRBD1; clone_size: .; v_call: TRBV6-6; j_call: TRBJ1-1
cdr3_aa: CASSIGETRVTEAFF; cdr3_nt: TGTGCCAGTAGTATAGGGGAGACAAGGGTCACTGAAGCTTTCTTT; d_call: .; clone_size: few; v_call: TRBV19; j_call: TRBJ1-1
cdr3_aa: CASRDTERPQHF; cdr3_nt: TGTGCCAGCCGGGATACCGAGCGGCCCCAGCATTTT; d_call: .; clone_size: .; v_call: TRBV2; j_call: TRBJ1-5
cdr3_aa: CASSSEWTGTEAFF; cdr3_nt: TGTGCCAGCAGCTCCGAGTGGACAGGGACTGAAGCTTTCTTT; d_call: TRBD1; clone_size: .; v_call: TRBV7-8; j_call: TRBJ1-1
cdr3_aa: CAISESGGRGAGNTIYF; cdr3_nt: TGTGCCATCAGTGAGTCGGGTGGCAGGGGCGCTGGAAACACCATATATTTT; d_call: .; clone_size: .; v_call: TRBV10-3; j_call: TRBJ1-3
cdr3_aa: CASSLQGTGYTF; cdr3_nt: TGTGCCAGCAGCCTACAGGGAACCGGCTACACCTTC; d_call: .; clone_size: .; v_call: TRBV7-6; j_call: TRBJ1-2
cdr3_aa: CASSSLAGVGTGELFF; cdr3_nt: TGTGCCAGCTCCTCCCTAGCGGGAGTGGGCACCGGGGAGCTGTTTTTT; d_call: TRBD2; clone_size: .; v_call: TRBV18; j_call: TRBJ2-2
cdr3_aa: CASSVGPRDYGYTF; cdr3_nt: TGTGCCAGCAGCGTAGGGCCCAGGGACTATGGCTACACCTTC; d_call: .; clone_size: .; v_call: TRBV9; j_call: TRBJ1-2
cdr3_aa: CASSSSNWLAVAGELFF; cdr3_nt: TGTGCCAGCAGCAGTAGTAATTGGCTAGCGGTGGCCGGGGAGCTGTTTTTT; d_call: TRBD2; clone_size: .; v_call: TRBV7-8; j_call: TRBJ2-2
cdr3_aa: CASSSSRTGINEQFF; cdr3_nt: TGTGCCAGCAGCTCGAGCCGGACAGGGATCAATGAGCAGTTCTTC; d_call: TRBD1; clone_size: once; v_call: TRBV28; j_call: TRBJ2-1
cdr3_aa: CASRPGGAPNQPQHF; cdr3_nt: TGTGCCAGCAGACCAGGGGGCGCCCCCAATCAGCCCCAGCATTTT; d_call: TRBD1; clone_size: .; v_call: TRBV27; j_call: TRBJ1-5
cdr3_aa: CASSHPTSGITDTQYF; cdr3_nt: TGTGCCAGCAGCCACCCGACTAGCGGGATAACGGATACGCAGTATTTT; d_call: TRBD2; clone_size: few; v_call: TRBV4-2; j_call: TRBJ2-3
cdr3_aa: CAIAQGSRSYNEQFF; cdr3_nt: TGTGCCATCGCTCAGGGGTCCCGCTCCTACAATGAGCAGTTCTTC; d_call: .; clone_size: .; v_call: TRBV10-3; j_call: TRBJ2-1
cdr3_aa: CASSRDYPPYEQYF; cdr3_nt: TGTGCCAGCAGCCGGGACTATCCCCCCTACGAGCAGTACTTC; d_call: TRBD2; clone_size: .; v_call: TRBV5-4; j_call: TRBJ2-7
cdr3_aa: CASGGASYEQYF; cdr3_nt: TGTGCCAGCGGGGGGGCCTCCTACGAGCAGTACTTC; d_call: .; clone_size: .; v_call: TRBV6-4; j_call: TRBJ2-7
cdr3_aa: CASSLAGGMSNEQFF; cdr3_nt: TGTGCCAGCAGCTTAGCGGGAGGCATGAGCAATGAGCAGTTCTTC; d_call: TRBD2; clone_size: .; v_call: TRBV7-3; j_call: TRBJ2-1
cdr3_aa: CASGRENEQYF; cdr3_nt: TGTGCCAGCGGGCGGGAGAACGAGCAGTACTTC; d_call: TRBD2; clone_size: few; v_call: TRBV2; j_call: TRBJ2-7
cdr3_aa: CASILWTSLKTNTGELFF; cdr3_nt: TGTGCCAGCATACTTTGGACTAGCCTCAAAACGAACACCGGGGAGCTGTTTTTT; d_call: TRBD2; clone_size: .; v_call: TRBV27; j_call: TRBJ2-2
cdr3_aa: CASTRQGGFYEQYF; cdr3_nt: TGTGCCAGCACCCGACAGGGGGGCTTTTACGAGCAGTACTTC; d_call: TRBD1; clone_size: once; v_call: TRBV28; j_call: TRBJ2-7
cdr3_aa: CATRGIPNSGANVLTF; cdr3_nt: TGTGCTACACGGGGGATCCCAAATTCTGGGGCCAACGTCCTGACTTTC; d_call: .; clone_size: .; v_call: TRBV7-2; j_call: TRBJ2-6
cdr3_aa: CASSALTGATDTQYF; cdr3_nt: TGTGCCAGCAGCGCTTTGACAGGAGCCACAGATACGCAGTATTTT; d_call: .; clone_size: .; v_call: TRBV9; j_call: TRBJ2-3
cdr3_aa: CASSQGRGGGQPQHF; cdr3_nt: TGCGCCAGCAGCCAAGGGCGAGGGGGGGGTCAGCCCCAGCATTTT; d_call: .; clone_size: .; v_call: TRBV4-1; j_call: TRBJ1-5
cdr3_aa: CASHSGPRGYTF; cdr3_nt: TGTGCGAGCCATTCAGGGCCTCGTGGCTACACCTTC; d_call: .; clone_size: .; v_call: TRBV28; j_call: TRBJ1-2
cdr3_aa: CASSMQGGELFF; cdr3_nt: TGTGCCAGTAGTATGCAGGGCGGGGAGCTGTTTTTT; d_call: .; clone_size: .; v_call: TRBV19; j_call: TRBJ2-2
cdr3_aa: CATSWLPETQYF; cdr3_nt: TGTGCCACCAGTTGGCTCCCCGAGACCCAGTACTTC; d_call: .; clone_size: once; v_call: TRBV2; j_call: TRBJ2-5
cdr3_aa: CASSWGGRALQYF; cdr3_nt: TGTGCCAGCAGTTGGGGCGGGAGGGCCTTGCAGTACTTC; d_call: TRBD2; clone_size: .; v_call: TRBV28; j_call: TRBJ2-7
cdr3_aa: CASSPGPGEERVSEQFF; cdr3_nt: TGTGCCAGCTCACCAGGTCCGGGAGAAGAGCGAGTGAGTGAGCAGTTCTTC; d_call: .; clone_size: .; v_call: TRBV18; j_call: TRBJ2-1